Listed below are T cell receptor beta chains from one sample, sequenced in a study of blood T cell repertoires in COVID-19. Profiled with immunoSEQ multiplex PCR; TCRdb holds only in-frame clones, not every one. The data show roughly 260,000 clones, approximately 82% seen once. The specimen was peripheral blood. The origin of the receptors is a woman younger than 35 with acute or convalescent COVID-19. CDR3s include the opening cysteine and the closing phenylalanine or tryptophan. The D gene is left open where the match is weak. A row's size may be missing; if present it is once, few, many or a size class.

J,size,V,D,CDR3,DNA
TRBJ2-1,-,TRBV19,-,CASSIRGAPRNEQFF,TGTGCCAGTAGTATCCGGGGGGCGCCTCGGAATGAGCAGTTCTTC
TRBJ2-2,-,TRBV11-2,-,CASSLVSGGVFTGELFF,TGTGCCAGCAGCTTAGTTTCCGGCGGGGTTTTTACCGGGGAGCTGTTTTTT
TRBJ2-1,-,TRBV4-2,TRBD2,CASSQVRVLVAGGSVSYNEQFF,TGTGCCAGCAGCCAAGTTCGGGTCTTGGTAGCGGGAGGGTCCGTGTCCTACAATGAGCAGTTCTTC
TRBJ1-2,-,TRBV6-5,-,CASSSRRGSDGYTF,TGTGCCAGCAGTAGCCGACGGGGTTCTGACGGCTACACCTTC
TRBJ2-1,once,TRBV7-8,TRBD2,CASSLAGLAGHNEQFF,TGTGCCAGCAGCTTAGCGGGACTAGCGGGACACAATGAGCAGTTCTTC
TRBJ1-1,-,TRBV19,-,CASSLPPGEAFF,TGTGCCAGTAGTTTACCTCCCGGGGAAGCTTTCTTT
TRBJ1-1,-,TRBV2,TRBD1,CASSVGQGESEAFF,TGTGCCAGCAGTGTGGGACAGGGGGAATCTGAAGCTTTCTTT
TRBJ1-1,-,TRBV27,-,CASSLGPMNTEAFF,TGTGCCAGCAGTTTGGGGCCGATGAACACTGAAGCTTTCTTT
TRBJ1-1,few,TRBV18,-,CASSRGAMNTEAFF,TGTGCCAGCTCCCGAGGTGCGATGAACACTGAAGCTTTCTTT
TRBJ1-2,-,TRBV30,-,CAWTAGTNYGYTF,TGTGCCTGGACTGCGGGCACTAACTATGGCTACACCTTC
TRBJ2-1,-,TRBV11-3,TRBD2,CASSRRTSPNEQFF,TGTGCCAGCAGCCGACGGACTAGCCCCAATGAGCAGTTCTTC
TRBJ2-1,-,TRBV4-3,TRBD2,CASSQDLGRETPLETHNEQFF,TGCGCCAGCAGCCAAGATTTGGGGAGGGAGACCCCCCTAGAAACCCACAATGAGCAGTTCTTC
TRBJ1-4,-,TRBV6-5,-,CASRDPGEKLFF,TGTGCCAGCAGAGATCCGGGAGAAAAACTGTTTTTT
TRBJ1-1,few,TRBV5-8,-,CASQGWVLNTEAFF,TGTGCCAGCCAGGGGTGGGTGTTGAACACTGAAGCTTTCTTT
TRBJ2-7,-,TRBV7-8,TRBD1,CASSLSRQGRYEQYF,TGTGCCAGCAGCCTCTCTCGACAGGGGAGGTACGAGCAGTACTTC
TRBJ1-3,-,TRBV7-9,TRBD1,CASRPDRGHGNTIYF,TGTGCCAGCAGACCCGACAGGGGGCATGGAAACACCATATATTTT
TRBJ1-2,-,TRBV19,TRBD1,CASSPPRQGANYGYTF,TGTGCCAGTAGCCCCCCGCGACAGGGAGCTAACTATGGCTACACCTTC
TRBJ1-6,-,TRBV18,TRBD1,CASSPGQGNNSPLHF,TGTGCCAGCTCACCAGGACAGGGAAATAATTCACCCCTCCACTTT
TRBJ2-5,-,TRBV5-1,TRBD2,CASSLGLSGGETQYF,TGCGCCAGCAGCTTGGGACTCAGCGGGGGGGAGACCCAGTACTTC
TRBJ1-3,few,TRBV28,-,CASSSPTANSGNTIYF,TGTGCCAGCAGTTCTCCAACCGCTAACTCTGGAAACACCATATATTTT
TRBJ2-7,-,TRBV30,-,CAWSWGLSYEQYF,TGTGCCTGGAGTTGGGGCCTGTCTTACGAGCAGTACTTC
TRBJ2-7,-,TRBV5-1,-,CASSLSIGRYEQYF,TGCGCCAGCAGCTTGTCTATAGGGAGGTACGAGCAGTACTTC
TRBJ2-1,few,TRBV6-4,TRBD2,CASSEASGMGNEQFF,TGTGCCAGCAGTGAGGCTAGCGGGATGGGAAACGAGCAGTTCTTC
TRBJ1-1,-,TRBV12-5,TRBD1,CASGSTGVGGLNTEAFF,TGTGCTAGTGGTTCGACAGGGGTTGGGGGTTTGAACACTGAAGCTTTCTTT
TRBJ2-7,-,TRBV9,-,CASSVVAGADEQYF,TGTGCCAGCAGCGTAGTGGCCGGAGCCGACGAGCAGTACTTC
TRBJ2-3,few,TRBV4-2,-,CASSQLGTSTDTQYF,TGTGCCAGCAGCCAATTGGGGACTAGCACAGATACGCAGTATTTT
TRBJ2-1,-,TRBV19,TRBD2,CASSILAGEINEQFF,TGTGCCAGTAGCATACTAGCGGGAGAGATCAATGAGCAGTTCTTC
TRBJ2-2,once,TRBV6-2/TRBV6-3,TRBD1,CASIPTGVPGELFF,TGTGCCAGCATCCCGACAGGGGTTCCCGGGGAGCTGTTTTTT
TRBJ2-6,-,TRBV5-4,-,CASSLAGVSGANVLTF,TGTGCCAGCAGCTTGGCCGGGGTCTCTGGGGCCAACGTCCTGACTTTC
TRBJ1-2,-,TRBV28,-,CASSLSGSRGGKIYGYTF,TGTGCCAGCAGTTTATCCGGTTCTAGGGGGGGAAAGATCTATGGCTACACCTTC
TRBJ2-5,-,TRBV6-5,-,CASSYRSETQYF,TGTGCCAGCAGTTACCGGTCGGAGACCCAGTACTTC
TRBJ1-1,-,TRBV10-3,TRBD1,CAARTGQGMNTEAFF,TGTGCCGCCCGCACGGGACAGGGGATGAACACTGAAGCTTTCTTT
TRBJ1-1,-,TRBV5-1,TRBD1,CASSDGQGMNTEAFF,TGCGCCAGCAGCGACGGACAGGGGATGAACACTGAAGCTTTCTTT
TRBJ2-2,-,TRBV15,-,CATSRDLGELFF,TGTGCCACCAGCAGAGACCTCGGGGAGCTGTTTTTT
TRBJ2-7,-,TRBV5-1,TRBD1,CASSLAMKGQASYEQYF,TGCGCCAGCAGCTTGGCCATGAAGGGACAGGCATCCTACGAGCAGTACTTC
TRBJ2-7,-,TRBV5-6,TRBD1,CASSLGGQIYEQYF,TGTGCCAGCAGCTTGGGGGGACAGATCTACGAGCAGTACTTC
TRBJ2-1,-,TRBV7-6,TRBD2,CASSSGLAGVLSYNEQFF,TGTGCCAGCAGTTCGGGACTAGCGGGGGTCTTATCCTACAATGAGCAGTTCTTC
TRBJ2-2,-,TRBV19,TRBD2,CASSTTSGKYTGELFF,TGTGCCAGTAGTACGACTAGCGGGAAGTACACCGGGGAGCTGTTTTTT
TRBJ2-7,-,TRBV5-6,TRBD1,CASSLARRDRRNEQYF,TGTGCCAGCAGCTTGGCCAGGCGGGACAGGAGGAACGAGCAGTACTTC
TRBJ2-2,few,TRBV5-1,TRBD2,CASSTKTSGRYTGELFF,TGCGCCAGCAGCACGAAGACTAGCGGGAGGTATACCGGGGAGCTGTTTTTT
TRBJ2-7,-,TRBV6-6,-,CASSPPGGEGYEQYF,TGTGCCAGCAGTCCCCCCGGGGGAGAGGGCTACGAGCAGTACTTC
TRBJ1-1,-,TRBV19,TRBD1,CASSIPGQGVTEAFF,TGTGCCAGTAGTATTCCGGGACAGGGGGTAACGGAAGCTTTCTTT
TRBJ2-2,-,TRBV18,TRBD2,CASSPSSGRATGELFF,TGTGCCAGCTCACCTTCTAGCGGGAGGGCCACCGGGGAGCTGTTTTTT
TRBJ2-5,-,TRBV5-1,TRBD1,CASRRGTEETQYF,TGCGCCAGCAGGCGAGGGACAGAAGAGACCCAGTACTTC
TRBJ2-7,-,TRBV12-3/TRBV12-4,-,CASSQQGWEQYF,TGTGCCAGCAGTCAACAGGGCTGGGAGCAGTACTTC
TRBJ2-1,few,TRBV7-9,TRBD2,CASSPRPGTSGSPDEQFF,TGTGCCAGCAGCCCGCGTCCCGGGACTAGCGGGAGTCCGGATGAGCAGTTCTTC